This paragraph covers one TCR beta chain sequence. The junction departs from germline at one end; a sequencing error may be responsible. Molecular barcoding with unique molecular identifiers was used for the TCRbeta library. TCRdb recomputed calls from the PCR reads with MiXCR, one row per CDR3 protein. Among a few hundred thousand distinct CDR3 sequences listed, about 9.4% were seen once. This sample was taken from a study of T-cell reconstitution after alpha-beta-depleted transplantation in children. CDR3 size: 17 residues. Germline V gives CDR1 SGHTA, CDR2 FQGNSA. Material: PBMCs from the stem cell graft donor, obtained from the stem cell graft. This receptor was taken from a human donor who donated a stem cell graft to a child with acute lymphoblastic leukemia. This chain joins TRBV7-2 and TRBJ2-3, with D perhaps TRBD1 (6 bases). The DNA for the CDR3 is TGTGCCAGCAACTTACCATCTAGGGGGTTTTCATCAGATACGCAGTATTTT. This translates into CASNLPSRGFSSDTQYF.